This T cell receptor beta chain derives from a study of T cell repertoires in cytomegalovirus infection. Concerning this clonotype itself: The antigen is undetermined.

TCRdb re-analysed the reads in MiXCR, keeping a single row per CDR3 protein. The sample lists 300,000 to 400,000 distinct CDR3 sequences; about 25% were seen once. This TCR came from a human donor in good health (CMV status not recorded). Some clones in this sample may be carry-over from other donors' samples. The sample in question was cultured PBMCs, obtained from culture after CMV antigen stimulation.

As DNA, the CDR3 is TGTGCCACCCGTGCGAACACCGGGGAGCTGTTTTTT. This codes for CATRANTGELFF. The chain couples TRBV24-1 to TRBJ2-2; no definite D call. Per the germline V gene, CDR1 is KGHDR and CDR2 is SFDVKD. There are 12 residues in the CDR3. V was cut by 9 bases and J by 0 bases, with 4 bases left in between.